This T cell receptor (beta chain) was identified during a study of CD8 T cells in ankylosing spondylitis. Overall study results and limits: A TCR beta motif of under ten highly homologous variants appeared characteristic of ankylosing spondylitis blood. From matched ankylosing spondylitis synovial fluid, disease-linked clones were reportedly recovered at significantly enriched levels.

Germline CDR1 SGHTA, CDR2 FQGNSA. The CDR3 sequence is 14 residues long. V shed 4 bases, J shed 7 bases, and the junction held 6 bases outside the gene matches. This clonotype was seen more than once but under ten times. Its matching antigen is unknown. The authors made TCR beta libraries by quantitative 5'-RACE with molecular barcodes. A single record per CDR3 protein comes from TCRdb applying MiXCR to the 5' RACE reads. The sample includes roughly 700,000 distinct CDR3 sequences, around 17% of them seen just once. The source of this sequence is a male donor with ankylosing spondylitis. Sequences were obtained from blood, either unsorted or a sorted T cell fraction (not recorded which). The rearrangement joins TRBV7-2 to TRBJ1-2, with 10 bases lining up with TRBD1. The CDR3 DNA is TGTGCCAGCAGCTCGCGGACAGGGGGAAGTGGCTACACCTTC. It codes for CASSSRTGGSGYTF.